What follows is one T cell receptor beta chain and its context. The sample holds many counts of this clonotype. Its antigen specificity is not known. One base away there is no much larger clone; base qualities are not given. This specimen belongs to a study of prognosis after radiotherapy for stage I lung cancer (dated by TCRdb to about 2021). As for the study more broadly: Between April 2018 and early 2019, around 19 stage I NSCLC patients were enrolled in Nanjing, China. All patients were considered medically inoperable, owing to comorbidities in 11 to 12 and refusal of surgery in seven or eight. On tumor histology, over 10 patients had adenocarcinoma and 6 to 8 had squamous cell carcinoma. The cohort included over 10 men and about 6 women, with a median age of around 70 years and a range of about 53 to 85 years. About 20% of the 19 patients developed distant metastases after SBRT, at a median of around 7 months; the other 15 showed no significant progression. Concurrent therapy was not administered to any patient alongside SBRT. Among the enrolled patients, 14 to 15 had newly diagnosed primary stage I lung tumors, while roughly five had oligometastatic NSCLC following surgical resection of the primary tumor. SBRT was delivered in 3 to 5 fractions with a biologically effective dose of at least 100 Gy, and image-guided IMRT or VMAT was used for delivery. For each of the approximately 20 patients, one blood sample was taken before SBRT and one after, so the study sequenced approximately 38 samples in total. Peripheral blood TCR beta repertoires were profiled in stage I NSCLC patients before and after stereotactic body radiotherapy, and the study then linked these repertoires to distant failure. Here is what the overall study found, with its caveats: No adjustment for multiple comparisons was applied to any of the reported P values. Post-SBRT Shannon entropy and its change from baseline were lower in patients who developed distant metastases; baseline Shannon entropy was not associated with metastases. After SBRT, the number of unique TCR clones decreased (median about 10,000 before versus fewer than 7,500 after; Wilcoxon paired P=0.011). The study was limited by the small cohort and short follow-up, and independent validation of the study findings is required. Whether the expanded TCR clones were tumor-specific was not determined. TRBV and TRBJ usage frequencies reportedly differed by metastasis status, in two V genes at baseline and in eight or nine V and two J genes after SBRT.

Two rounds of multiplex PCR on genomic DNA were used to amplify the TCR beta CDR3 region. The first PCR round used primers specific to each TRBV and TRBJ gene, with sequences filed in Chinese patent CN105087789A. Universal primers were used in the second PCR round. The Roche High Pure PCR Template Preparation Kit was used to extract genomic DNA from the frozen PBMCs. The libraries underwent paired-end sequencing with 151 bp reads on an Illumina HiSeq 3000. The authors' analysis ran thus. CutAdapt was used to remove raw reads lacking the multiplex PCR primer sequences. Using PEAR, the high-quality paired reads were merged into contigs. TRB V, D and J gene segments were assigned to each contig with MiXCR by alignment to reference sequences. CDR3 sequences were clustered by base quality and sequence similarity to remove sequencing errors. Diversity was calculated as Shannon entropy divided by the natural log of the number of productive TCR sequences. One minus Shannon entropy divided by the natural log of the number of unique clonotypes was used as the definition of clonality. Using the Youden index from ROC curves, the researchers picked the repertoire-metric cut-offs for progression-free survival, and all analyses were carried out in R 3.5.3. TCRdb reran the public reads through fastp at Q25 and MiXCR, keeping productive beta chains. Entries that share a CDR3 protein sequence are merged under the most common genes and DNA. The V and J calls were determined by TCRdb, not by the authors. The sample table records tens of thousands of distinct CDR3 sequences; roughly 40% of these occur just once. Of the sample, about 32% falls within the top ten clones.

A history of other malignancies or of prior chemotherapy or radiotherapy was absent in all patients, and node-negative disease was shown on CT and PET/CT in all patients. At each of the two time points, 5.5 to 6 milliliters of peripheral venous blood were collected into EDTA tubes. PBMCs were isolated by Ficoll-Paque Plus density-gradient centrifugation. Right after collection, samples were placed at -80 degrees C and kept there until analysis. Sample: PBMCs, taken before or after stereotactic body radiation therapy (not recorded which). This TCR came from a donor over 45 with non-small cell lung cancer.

The nucleotide sequence reads as follows: TGTGCCAGCAGCTTAGTGGCTGTTTTGAACACTGAAGCTTTCTTT. Its product reads: CASSLVAVLNTEAFF. The rearranged chain carries TRBV7-8 and TRBJ1-1, with no D gene named confidently. Reading the germline V gene gives CDR1 SGHVS and CDR2 FQNEAQ. V is shortened by 1 base, J by 0 bases, and the region joining them spans 9 bases. The CDR3, from cysteine to phenylalanine, totals 15 residues. Only the CDR3 DNA stays, 45 bases, in frame from base 1.